Reported below is one T cell receptor (beta chain). Its antigen remains unknown. This entry belongs to a study of breast tumors, draining lymph nodes, adjacent tissues. TCRdb redid the calling of the multiplex PCR reads with MiXCR, one entry per CDR3 protein. The table has about 230,000 distinct CDR3 sequences, about 30% seen once. Study results and limitations: Tumors had less TCR diversity than lymph nodes, more than nontumor tissue. Data fit most tumor T cells coming from lymph node, expanding in tumor.

Axillary draining lymph nodes of breast cancer patients supplied the node samples. This CDR3 comprises 14 residues. Trimming took 4 bases from V and 2 from J, leaving 9 bases between them. Germline V lookup: CDR1 PRHDT, CDR2 FYEKMQ (reference sequence). The chain joins TRBV13 to TRBJ2-1, with D unclear. Material: axillary lymph node tissue. This TCR was recovered from a female donor with breast cancer. Some clones in this sample may be carry-over from other donors' samples. The chain's CDR3 is CASSSDPPYNEQFF. The CDR3 nucleotides are TGTGCCAGCAGCTCGGACCCCCCCTACAATGAGCAGTTCTTC.